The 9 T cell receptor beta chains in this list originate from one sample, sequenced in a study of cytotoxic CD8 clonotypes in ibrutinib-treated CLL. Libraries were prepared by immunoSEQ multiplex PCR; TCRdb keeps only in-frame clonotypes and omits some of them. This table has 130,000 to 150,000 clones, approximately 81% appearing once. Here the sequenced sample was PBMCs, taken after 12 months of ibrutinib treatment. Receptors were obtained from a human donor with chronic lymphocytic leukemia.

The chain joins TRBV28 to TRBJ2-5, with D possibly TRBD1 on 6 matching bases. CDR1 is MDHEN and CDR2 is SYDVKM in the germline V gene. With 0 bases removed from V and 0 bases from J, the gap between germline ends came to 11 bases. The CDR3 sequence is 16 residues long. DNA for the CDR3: TGTGCCAGCAGTTTATGGTATCAGGGGAACCAAGAGACCCAGTACTTC. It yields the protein CASSLWYQGNQETQYF. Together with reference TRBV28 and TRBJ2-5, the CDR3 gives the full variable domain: DVKVTQSSRYLVKRTGEKVFLECVQDMDHENMFWYRQDPGLGLRLIYFSYDVKMKEKGDIPEGYSVSREKKERFSLILESASTNQTSMYLCASSLWYQGNQETQYFGPGTRLLVL.

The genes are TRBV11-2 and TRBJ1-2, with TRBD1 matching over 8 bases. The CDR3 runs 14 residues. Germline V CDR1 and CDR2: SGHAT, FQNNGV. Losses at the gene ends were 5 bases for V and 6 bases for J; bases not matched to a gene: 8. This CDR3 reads CASSTSGGLNGYTF. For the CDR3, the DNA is TGTGCCAGCAGCACCTCAGGGGGCCTAAATGGCTACACCTTC.

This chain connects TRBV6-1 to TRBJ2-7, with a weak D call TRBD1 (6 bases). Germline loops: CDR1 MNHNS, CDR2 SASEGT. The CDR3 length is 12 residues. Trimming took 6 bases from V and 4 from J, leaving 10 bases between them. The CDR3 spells CASRRGSYEQYF. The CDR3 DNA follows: TGTGCCAGCAGGAGGGGGAGTTACGAGCAGTACTTC.

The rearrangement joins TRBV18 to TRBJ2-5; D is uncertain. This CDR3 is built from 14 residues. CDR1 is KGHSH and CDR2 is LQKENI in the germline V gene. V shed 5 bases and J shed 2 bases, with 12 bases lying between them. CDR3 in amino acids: CASSASGFQETQYF. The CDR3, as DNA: TGTGCCAGCTCAGCATCGGGTTTTCAAGAGACCCAGTACTTC.

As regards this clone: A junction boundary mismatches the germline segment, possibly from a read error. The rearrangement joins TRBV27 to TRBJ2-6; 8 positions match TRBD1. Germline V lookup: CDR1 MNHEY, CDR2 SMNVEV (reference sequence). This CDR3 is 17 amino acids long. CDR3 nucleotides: TGCGCCAGCAGTTTAGGGACAGGCCTCTCTGGGGCCAACGTCCTGACTTTC. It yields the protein CASSLGTGLSGANVLTF.

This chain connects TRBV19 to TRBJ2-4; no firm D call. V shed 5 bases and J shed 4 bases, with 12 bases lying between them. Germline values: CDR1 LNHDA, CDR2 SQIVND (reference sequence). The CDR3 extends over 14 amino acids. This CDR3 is CASSSAVGKNIQYF. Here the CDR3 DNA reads TGTGCCAGTAGTTCGGCGGTGGGTAAAAACATTCAGTACTTC.

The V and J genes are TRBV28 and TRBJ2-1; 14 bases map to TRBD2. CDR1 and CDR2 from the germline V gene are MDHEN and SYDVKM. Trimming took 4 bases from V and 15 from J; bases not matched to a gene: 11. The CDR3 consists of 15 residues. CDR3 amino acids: CASSSNGLAGGTRFF. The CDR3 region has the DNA TGTGCCAGCAGTTCTAACGGACTAGCGGGAGGAACACGGTTCTTC.

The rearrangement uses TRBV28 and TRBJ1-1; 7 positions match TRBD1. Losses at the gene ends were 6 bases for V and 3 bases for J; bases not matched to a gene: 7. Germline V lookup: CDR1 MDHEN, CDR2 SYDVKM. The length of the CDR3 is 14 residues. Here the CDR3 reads CASRRQGGYTEAFF. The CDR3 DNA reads TGTGCCAGCAGACGACAGGGAGGGTACACTGAAGCTTTCTTT.

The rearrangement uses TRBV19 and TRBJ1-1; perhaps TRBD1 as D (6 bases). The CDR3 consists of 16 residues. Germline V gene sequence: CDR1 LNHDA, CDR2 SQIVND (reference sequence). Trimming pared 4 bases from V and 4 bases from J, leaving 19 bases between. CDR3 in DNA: TGTGCCAGTAGTAACCGGGACAAAGGGTTTGGCACTGAAGCTTTCTTT. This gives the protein CASSNRDKGFGTEAFF.